A selection of T cell receptor beta chains follows, all from one sample in a study of sequential checkpoint blockade in melanoma. Only in-frame clones appear in the TCRdb table, and some are missing; sequencing was by immunoSEQ multiplex PCR. The sample holds fewer than 15,000 clones, around 65% seen once. Source: CD8+ T cells sorted from blood (inferred from file names), taken from a patient given nivolumab and ipilimumab in sequence. The source is a human donor with melanoma. Both conserved end residues are part of each CDR3. Fields, in order: J gene, V gene, clone size, D gene, CDR3 DNA, CDR3 protein. The D gene is left open where the match is weak. The size field is filled for only some rows; it gives once, few, many or a size class.

>TRBJ2-3|TRBV7-2|.|.
TGTGCCAGCAGCTTAACCGGGATCTCCACAGATACGCAGTATTTT
CASSLTGISTDTQYF
>TRBJ2-7|TRBV14|medium-sized|TRBD1
TGTGCCAGCAGCCCGAACAGGGGGTTCAACGAGCAGTACTTC
CASSPNRGFNEQYF
>TRBJ1-5|TRBV2|.|.
TGTGCCAGCAGTGAACGAGCAAATCAGCCCCAGCATTTT
CASSERANQPQHF
>TRBJ2-3|TRBV9|.|TRBD2
TGTGCCAGCAGCGTAGGGACTAGCGGGAGTAATACAGATACGCAGTATTTT
CASSVGTSGSNTDTQYF
>TRBJ2-7|TRBV28|.|.
TGTGCCAGCAGTCCCGGGACTGGCACCTACGAGCAGTACTTC
CASSPGTGTYEQYF
>TRBJ2-1|TRBV7-8|.|.
TGTGCCAGCAGCCCTATCAATGAGCAGTTCTTC
CASSPINEQFF
>TRBJ2-3|TRBV7-8|few|.
TGTGCCAGCAGCTTAGGCGCGGGTGGGGCAGATACGCAGTATTTT
CASSLGAGGADTQYF
>TRBJ1-2|TRBV27|.|.
TGTGCCAGCAGTGAGACGGGTCGCCATGGCTACACCTTC
CASSETGRHGYTF
>TRBJ1-2|TRBV7-9|.|.
TGTGCCAGCAGCTTAGGCGGCTTTCTCTACACCTTC
CASSLGGFLYTF
>TRBJ1-5|TRBV30|.|.
TGTGCCTGGAGTGTAAGCGCGACAGAGAGTCCCCAGCATTTT
CAWSVSATESPQHF
>TRBJ2-1|TRBV30|.|.
TGTGCCTGGAGCAAGAGTAGCGTTACTTCCTACAATGAGCAGTTCTTC
CAWSKSSVTSYNEQFF
>TRBJ1-1|TRBV18|.|.
TGTGCCAGCTCACCAGGGGGCAGGGCTGGCAGGAACACTGAAGCTTTCTTT
CASSPGGRAGRNTEAFF
>TRBJ2-7|TRBV28|.|.
TGTGCCAGCAGTCCCCCGGGGGGCTTCTCCTACGAGCAGTACTTC
CASSPPGGFSYEQYF
>TRBJ2-2|TRBV2|once|TRBD2
TGTGCCAGCATCGGACTAGCGGGAGTGTGGAGGGAGCTGTTTTTT
CASIGLAGVWRELFF
>TRBJ1-2|TRBV6-6|.|.
TGTGCCAGCAGTTTGGGCAGTCTTACCTATGGCTACACCTTC
CASSLGSLTYGYTF
>TRBJ2-1|TRBV2|few|TRBD2
TGTGCCAGCACGGGTCAGGGGCGGGAGGTAGGCAATGAGCAGTTCTTC
CASTGQGREVGNEQFF
>TRBJ2-3|TRBV7-2|.|TRBD2
TGTGCCAGCAGCATGACTAGCGGGAGCGCAGATACGCAGTATTTT
CASSMTSGSADTQYF
>TRBJ2-7|TRBV27|.|TRBD2
TGTGCCAGCAGTTTTTTGGGCCAGCGGGAGCGGAAGTACGAGCAGTACTTC
CASSFLGQRERKYEQYF
>TRBJ1-2|TRBV19|few|TRBD1
TGTGCCAGTAGCTCCCAGGGGGCGGTCTATGGCTACACCTTC
CASSSQGAVYGYTF
>TRBJ1-1|TRBV7-6|.|.
TGTGCCACCCAGGATATTGCTGAAGCTTTCTTC
CATQDIAEAFF
>TRBJ2-1|TRBV7-8|.|TRBD2
TGTGCCAGCAGCTTAGGCCCCTTAACGCGACTAGCGGGGGGGCCGGGCAATGAGCAGTTCTTC
CASSLGPLTRLAGGPGNEQFF
>TRBJ1-3|TRBV4-3|.|TRBD1
TGCGCCAGCAGTCGAGACAGGGGTAGAAACACCATATATTTT
CASSRDRGRNTIYF
>TRBJ2-5|TRBV7-8|.|TRBD1
TGTGCCAGCACTGGGACAGGACAAGAGACCCAGTACTTC
CASTGTGQETQYF
>TRBJ1-3|TRBV9|.|.
TGTGCCAGCAGCCCTTACGGAGCGGAAGGAGGAAACACCATATATTTT
CASSPYGAEGGNTIYF
>TRBJ2-2|TRBV6-4|once|TRBD2
TGTGCCAGCAGTGACTCGACTAGCGGGGGGGACTCGCTGTTTTTT
CASSDSTSGGDSLFF
>TRBJ2-4|TRBV4-2|.|.
TGTGCCAGCAGCCAAGGAGGGGGAGCCAAAAACATTCAGTACTTC
CASSQGGGAKNIQYF
>TRBJ2-7|TRBV9|.|.
TGTGCCAGCAGCGTTCGTGGCGGGGGCCCGAGCTCCTACGAGCAGTACTTC
CASSVRGGGPSSYEQYF
>TRBJ2-7|TRBV28|.|.
TGTGCCAGCAGTTTATTAGAGGGGGCGGGAGGTACCTACGAGCAGTACTTC
CASSLLEGAGGTYEQYF
>TRBJ2-7|TRBV6-5|.|.
TGTGCCAGCAGTTCCATACTTAGCGGAAGGTACGAGCAGTACTTC
CASSSILSGRYEQYF
>TRBJ2-1|TRBV5-3|many|.
TGTGCCAGCACCACGTCGCGGGGAACCTACAATGAGCAGTTCTTC
CASTTSRGTYNEQFF
>TRBJ1-2|TRBV9|.|.
TGTGCCAGCAGCGCCTCCTCCGATGGCTACACCTTC
CASSASSDGYTF
>TRBJ2-7|TRBV4-2|once|.
TGTGCCAGCAGCCGCCCCGGGGGTGACGAGCAGTACTTC
CASSRPGGDEQYF
>TRBJ2-3|TRBV27|.|.
TGTGCCAGCAGCCTTCTAGGTACAGATACGCAGTATTTT
CASSLLGTDTQYF
>TRBJ2-2|TRBV4-1|.|TRBD2
TGCGCCAGCAGCCAAGCTAGCGGGAAGACCACCGGGGAGCTGTTTTTT
CASSQASGKTTGELFF
>TRBJ2-1|TRBV5-6|.|TRBD2
TGTGCCAGCAGCATGGGGACTAGCGGGAGAAAGTTCTTC
CASSMGTSGRKFF
>TRBJ1-1|TRBV10-3|few|.
TGTGCCATCAGTGAGGGAGGGGAGAACACTGAAGCTTTCTTT
CAISEGGENTEAFF
>TRBJ2-1|TRBV13|.|TRBD2
TGTGCCAGCAGCTTCAGCGCGGGAGTTGAGCAGTTCTTC
CASSFSAGVEQFF
>TRBJ2-7|TRBV6-5|few|.
TGTGCCAGCAAAGACAGCTACGAGCAGTACTTC
CASKDSYEQYF
>TRBJ2-7|TRBV27|few|TRBD2
TGTGCCAGCAGAAGCGGGGGGACGGGCTCCTACGAGCAGTACTTC
CASRSGGTGSYEQYF
>TRBJ2-3|TRBV2|few|TRBD2
TGTGCCAGCGGGGGAGAGACTAGCGGGAGTGGAGATACGCAGTATTTT
CASGGETSGSGDTQYF
>TRBJ1-2|TRBV5-4|.|.
TGTGCCAGCAGCTTGGCAGGATTTGACTATGGCTACACCTTC
CASSLAGFDYGYTF
>TRBJ2-7|TRBV27|few|.
TGTGCCAGCAGTTTATCGCGCGCTTTAGGGGACGAGCAGTACTTC
CASSLSRALGDEQYF
>TRBJ2-5|TRBV18|.|TRBD1
TGTGCCAGCCCAAATCGCCAACTTGATCGCAGGGGGATTTACCAAGAGACCCAGTACTTC
CASPNRQLDRRGIYQETQYF
>TRBJ2-5|TRBV2|.|.
TGTGCCAGTACAACAGGGCCCAAACTCTTATGGGAGCAGTACTTC
CASTTGPKLLWEQYF
>TRBJ2-7|TRBV6-5|.|TRBD2
TGTGCCAGCAGTTTTCTGGGGGGGTACGAGCAGTACTTC
CASSFLGGYEQYF
>TRBJ2-3|TRBV4-1|.|TRBD2
TGCGCCAGCAGCCCCACCATCTACCTTGGGCGGGAGTGGACAGATACGCAGTATTTT
CASSPTIYLGREWTDTQYF
>TRBJ2-3|TRBV10-3|.|TRBD2
TGTGCCACCCCAGCCCCGGGTGTTAGCGGGGAAGTGGGGACAGATACGCAGTATTTT
CATPAPGVSGEVGTDTQYF
>TRBJ2-1|TRBV6-1|.|TRBD2
TGTGCCAGCAGTGAAAGTACGGTAGCGGGAAGTCTGTATGAGCAGTTCTTC
CASSESTVAGSLYEQFF
>TRBJ1-2|TRBV7-9|.|TRBD1
TGTGCCAGCAGCTTAGTGGGCGTCGGGACAGCCATCTACTATGGCTACACCTTC
CASSLVGVGTAIYYGYTF
>TRBJ2-7|TRBV5-1|.|.
TGCGCCAGCAGCTTTCCTACTGGCGGAGGAGGCTACGAGCAGTACTTC
CASSFPTGGGGYEQYF
>TRBJ2-1|TRBV7-3|.|TRBD1
TGTGCCAGCAGCTTACGGACAGGGGGCATCGGTGAGCAGTTCTTC
CASSLRTGGIGEQFF
>TRBJ2-1|TRBV7-9|.|TRBD1
TGTGCCAGCAGCTCCCGACAGGGATCGAATGAGCAGTTCTTC
CASSSRQGSNEQFF
>TRBJ2-3|TRBV9|once|TRBD2
TGTGCCAGCAGCCCCGGGGGGGGTCCAGATACGCAGTATTTT
CASSPGGGPDTQYF
>TRBJ2-7|TRBV27|few|TRBD1
TGTGCCAGCAGTTCTCCTAGGGACAGGGGAGGCGAGCAGTACTTC
CASSSPRDRGGEQYF
>TRBJ2-7|TRBV5-1|.|.
TGCGCCAGCAGCCCGACAGGCCCCCGGGAGCAGTACTTC
CASSPTGPREQYF
>TRBJ2-2|TRBV6-5|.|.
TGTGCCAGCAGGCTAGACGGATCGATTGAGCTGTTTTTT
CASRLDGSIELFF
>TRBJ2-7|TRBV6-1|.|.
TGTGCCAGCACCCTCCTTCCCTACGAGCAGTACTTC
CASTLLPYEQYF
>TRBJ2-7|TRBV7-6|once|.
TGTGCCAGCAGCTTAGATGTAGGGGACGAGCAGTACTTC
CASSLDVGDEQYF